This entry concerns a single T cell receptor (beta chain). The antigen is undetermined. Graft specimens yielded both intraepithelial and lamina propria lymphocytes. TCRdb keeps only in-frame clones here, not all; method: immunoSEQ multiplex PCR. The table records some 66,000 clones, 75% to 90% of them present only once. Trimming stripped 2 bases from V and 6 bases from J, with 14 bases between. The V gene's germline CDR1 is MDHEN and CDR2 SYDVKM. The CDR3 length is 15 residues. This entry comes from a study of graft-versus-host responses after intestinal transplantation. Study summary: Multivisceral, liver-intestinal, or isolated intestinal transplants were received by the recipients.

Overall study findings and caveats: High graft-versus-host to host-versus-graft clonal ratios were found in allografts of patients who had graft-donor T cell macrochimerism. Ileal or blood samples showed some GvH clones first, and such clones were also found in recipient marrow.

V usage is TRBV28 and J usage is TRBJ2-1; D remains unclear. The source was ileum tissue, collected more than 350 days after transplant. The clonotype comes from a human patient who received an intestinal transplant, so some T cells may come from the graft donor. The CDR3: CASSLPGILINEQFF. The DNA of the CDR3 is TGTGCCAGCAGTTTACCGGGTATCCTAATCAATGAGCAGTTCTTC.